This T cell receptor (beta chain) is from a study of cytomegalovirus exposure and HLA in healthy donors. Findings and limits, study-wide: V- and J-gene trimming in TCR beta was tied to a missense DCLRE1C variant by an analysis performed later.

Comments on this clone: Its antigen is as yet unknown.

The study ran its PCR with 60 Vbeta and 13 Jbeta primers. Clones were read by immunoSEQ multiplex PCR, and TCRdb kept only the in-frame ones, dropping some. The sample has 100,000 or so clones, about three quarters seen once; the top ten hold 4.6%. Germline lookup yields CDR1 LNHDA and CDR2 SQIVND (reference sequence). The V and J ends lost 3 bases and 6 bases respectively, with 11 bases between them. The CDR3 consists of 13 residues. J is TRBJ1-2 and V is TRBV19, with D hard to call. Sequencing input: PBMCs. This TCR came from a woman in her forties in good health and CMV-seropositive. In DNA, the CDR3 is TGTGCCAGTAGTATGTATAGGGAGGATGGCTACACCTTC. Translating it yields CASSMYREDGYTF.